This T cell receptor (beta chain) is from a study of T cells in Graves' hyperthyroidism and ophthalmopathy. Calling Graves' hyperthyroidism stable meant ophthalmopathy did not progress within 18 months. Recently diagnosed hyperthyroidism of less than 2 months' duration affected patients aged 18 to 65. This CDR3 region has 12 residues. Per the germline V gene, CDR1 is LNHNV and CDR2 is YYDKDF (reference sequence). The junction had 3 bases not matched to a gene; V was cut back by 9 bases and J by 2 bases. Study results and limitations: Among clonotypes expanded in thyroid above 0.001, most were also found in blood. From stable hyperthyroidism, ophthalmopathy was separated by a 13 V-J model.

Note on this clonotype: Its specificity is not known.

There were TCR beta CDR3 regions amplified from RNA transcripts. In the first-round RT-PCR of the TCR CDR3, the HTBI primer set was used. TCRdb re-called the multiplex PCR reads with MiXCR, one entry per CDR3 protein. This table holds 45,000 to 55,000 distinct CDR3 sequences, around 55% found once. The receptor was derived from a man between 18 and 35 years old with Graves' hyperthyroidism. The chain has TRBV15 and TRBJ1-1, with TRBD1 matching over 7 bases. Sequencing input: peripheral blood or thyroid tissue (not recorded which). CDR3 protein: CATRTGNTEAFF. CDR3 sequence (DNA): TGTGCCACGCGGACAGGCAACACTGAAGCTTTCTTT.